What follows describes a single T cell receptor (beta chain). The antigen remains undetermined. Primers included in the PCR were 60 Vbeta and 13 Jbeta primers. Data came from immunoSEQ multiplex PCR; TCRdb stores just in-frame clones and leaves some out. Here the sample spans roughly 120,000 clones, 80% being singletons. This specimen comes from a study of cytomegalovirus exposure and HLA in healthy donors. Whole-study results and caveats: One variant, a missense change in DCLRE1C, was linked in a later analysis to TCR beta V- and J-gene trimming. Diagnosis of cytomegalovirus status made by the classifier reportedly showed high specificity and sensitivity.

Sequenced: PBMCs. The source is a male donor in good health and CMV-seronegative.

The CDR3 DNA reads as TGTGCCAGCAGCGTAGCAGGGCAGCCTGGAAACACCATATATTTT. Protein product: CASSVAGQPGNTIYF. The rearrangement joins TRBV9 to TRBJ1-3, with D possibly TRBD1 on 5 matching bases. The germline V and J ends were trimmed by 0 bases and 2 bases, with 9 bases remaining between them. Germline CDR1 SGDLS, CDR2 YYNGEE. The CDR3 runs 15 residues.